This T cell receptor (beta chain) was found in a study of blood T cell repertoires in COVID-19. Looking at the study overall: The United States, Italy and Spain supplied acute and convalescent COVID-19 samples. The cDNA or gDNA used as material had been derived from T cells, B-cell-depleted T cells, or PBMCs.

Per the original methods: Amplification with reference gene primers provided the estimates of nucleated cell counts. The protocol was immunoSEQ multiplex PCR, while the TCRdb copy is restricted to in-frame clones and leaves out a portion. V, J and clone size derive from that table, while D and trimming were established from the DNA sequence. The table has tens of thousands of clones, 82% seen once. Germline V gene data show CDR1 as MDHEN and CDR2 as SYDVKM. This CDR3 contains 14 residues. V was shortened by 3 bases and J by 8 bases, with 16 bases between the two germline ends. The sequenced sample was peripheral blood. The TCR originated in an older woman with acute or convalescent COVID-19. The chain has TRBV28 and TRBJ1-2; TRBD1 is a possible D gene (5 bases). CDR3 coding DNA: TGTGCCAGCAGTTTGTCAGGGTCCTCTATCGGCTACACCTTC. Encoded protein: CASSLSGSSIGYTF.